These 15 T cell receptor beta chains were sequenced from one sample in a study of T cells in Graves' hyperthyroidism and ophthalmopathy. RNA transcripts yielded amplified TCR beta CDR3 regions. RT-PCR in the first round (using the HTBI primer set) targeted the TCR CDR3. Each CDR3 protein is one row after TCRdb ran MiXCR on the multiplex PCR reads. The sample has about 400,000 distinct CDR3 sequences; 15% to 17% are singletons. The material sequenced was blood. The receptors originated from a woman in her late teens or twenties with Graves' hyperthyroidism.

The J gene is TRBJ2-5, the V gene TRBV4-1; TRBD1 agrees at 8 bases. Germline assignment: CDR1 MGHRA and CDR2 YSYEKL. This CDR3 is built from 16 residues. V lost 5 bases and J lost 5; bases outside the gene matches: 13. The DNA for the CDR3 is TGCGCCAGCAGCACCCCAGGACAGGGCAAAGCGGAGACCCAGTACTTC. This sequence encodes CASSTPGQGKAETQYF.

This clonotype was recorded a few times. The chain carries TRBV10-1 and TRBJ2-5; D unresolved. Trimming took 3 bases from V and 1 from J, leaving 12 bases between them. The CDR3 length is 15 residues. The germline V gene encodes CDR1 WNHNN and CDR2 SYGVQD (reference sequence). CDR3 loop: CASSEGSAPQETQYF. The CDR3 DNA is TGCGCCAGCAGTGAAGGATCGGCTCCCCAAGAGACCCAGTACTTC.

The V gene is TRBV5-5, the J gene TRBJ2-5; no clear D gene. Trimming pared 1 base from V and 1 base from J, leaving 8 bases between. CDR1 SGHKS and CDR2 YYEKEE come from the germline V gene (reference sequence). The CDR3 spans 14 residues. The CDR3 here is CASSLTSIQETQYF. In nucleotides, the CDR3 is TGTGCCAGCAGCTTGACGTCCATCCAAGAGACCCAGTACTTC.

The chain combines TRBV4-1 with TRBJ2-3; 9 nucleotides line up with TRBD1. Germline V CDR1 and CDR2: MGHRA, YSYEKL. V was clipped by 3 bases and J by 4 bases; unmatched bases: 8. The CDR3 extends over 16 amino acids. The CDR3 DNA reads as TGCGCCAGCAGCCATCCGACAGGGGGTTTAGCAGATACGCAGTATTTT. It encodes CASSHPTGGLADTQYF.

The chain combines TRBV20-1 with TRBJ2-7; TRBD2 is a possible D gene (5 bases). V shed 3 bases and J shed 2 bases, with 14 bases lying between them. The V gene's germline CDR1 is DFQATT and CDR2 SNEGSKA (reference sequence). This CDR3 spans 14 amino acids. DNA of the CDR3: TGCAGTGCTAGTAAGGGAGAAGGAGCCTACGAGCAGTACTTC. Translation gives CSASKGEGAYEQYF.

This clonotype has a count of ten or more. The chain carries TRBV5-5 and TRBJ2-3, with 7 bases lining up with TRBD1. The junction had 5 bases not matched to a gene; V was cut back by 0 bases and J by 1 base. The CDR3 consists of 16 residues. CDR1 and CDR2 (germline): SGHKS, YYEKEE (reference sequence). CDR3 sequence: CASSLDRGTGTDTQYF. In DNA, the CDR3 is TGTGCCAGCAGCTTGGACAGGGGAACGGGCACAGATACGCAGTATTTT.

This clonotype was picked up a small number of times. The genes are TRBV27 and TRBJ2-2; D unresolved. The CDR3 covers 13 residues. Germline V lookup: CDR1 MNHEY, CDR2 SMNVEV (reference sequence). The V gene lost 6 bases and the J gene lost 6 bases, with 11 bases spanning the gap. CDR3 DNA: TGTGCCAGCAGCCCCCAGTTAGCCGGGGAGCTGTTTTTT. Translating it yields CASSPQLAGELFF.

At least ten counts were recorded for this clonotype. This chain joins TRBV18 and TRBJ2-1; 11 bases align to TRBD2. The CDR3 spans 12 residues. In germline, CDR1 is KGHSH, CDR2 LQKENI. J gave up 10 bases and V 5 bases, and 1 base lay outside the gene matches. CDR3: CASSVAGGEQFF. DNA of the CDR3: TGTGCCAGCTCAGTAGCGGGAGGGGAGCAGTTCTTC.

The chain uses TRBV7-3 and TRBJ1-2; D is unclear. V was pared by 3 bases and J by 7 bases, with 12 bases between. Germline V gene sequence: CDR1 SGHTA, CDR2 FQGTGA. The CDR3 has 13 amino acids. The CDR3 loop is CASSFANNVGYTF. CDR3 bases: TGTGCCAGCAGCTTCGCCAACAATGTTGGCTACACCTTC.

There are many counts of this clonotype. In DNA form, the CDR3 reads TGTGCCAGCAGCTTAAAACAACCGGGGGGCGTTAGGGATTCACCCCTCCACTTT. As protein: CASSLKQPGGVRDSPLHF. The chain joins TRBV7-2 to TRBJ1-6; the D gene is possibly TRBD1 (6 bases). Trimming pared 2 bases from V and 8 bases from J, leaving 22 bases between. The CDR3 length is 18 residues. In germline, CDR1 is SGHTA, CDR2 FQGNSA.

This clonotype was picked up a small number of times. This sequence joins TRBV7-9 and TRBJ1-1; no firm D call. The germline V gene has CDR1 SEHNR and CDR2 FQNEAQ (reference sequence). CDR3 length: 14 amino acids. V was clipped by 5 bases and J by 5 bases, with 15 bases between them. CDR3 nucleotide sequence: TGTGCCAGCAGCGCCCCAGAGACTGGGACTGAAGCTTTCTTT. It translates to CASSAPETGTEAFF.

This clonotype has a count of ten or more. DNA for the CDR3: TGCAGTGCTACCGACGGGCATAGCAATCAGCCCCAGCATTTT. Amino acid sequence: CSATDGHSNQPQHF. The chain joins TRBV20-1 to TRBJ1-5; no firm D call. Between the trimmed V and J ends, which lost 4 bases and 0 bases, there was a span of 10 bases. Germline V CDR1 and CDR2: DFQATT, SNEGSKA (reference sequence). The CDR3 extends over 14 amino acids.

The chain joins TRBV20-1 to TRBJ2-3, with 15 bases matching TRBD2. The CDR3 length is 17 residues. J lost 7 bases, V lost 3 bases, and 11 bases had no gene match. Germline V gene data show CDR1 as DFQATT and CDR2 as SNEGSKA (reference sequence). In DNA form, the CDR3 reads TGCAGTGCTAGCTTCGGACTAGCGGGGGGGTTCGGGAATACGCAGTATTTT. It is translated as CSASFGLAGGFGNTQYF.

This clonotype was seen many times. This chain connects TRBV18 to TRBJ2-7, with 7 positions matching TRBD1. Germline CDR1 is KGHSH and CDR2 is LQKENI. This CDR3 comprises 12 residues. Germline trimming cut 3 bases from V and 6 bases from J; bases unmatched to any gene: 2. Here the CDR3 DNA reads TGTGCCAGCTCACCCGGACAGGTCGAGCAGTACTTC. Its translation: CASSPGQVEQYF.

Note on this clonotype: A read error is possible here, since a much larger clone lies one base away. The conserved final phenylalanine or tryptophan is absent from the CDR3, which likely points to a read error. V usage is TRBV6-5 and J usage is TRBJ1-1, with D unresolved. Per the germline V gene, CDR1 is MNHEY and CDR2 is SVGAGI. V was clipped by 4 bases and J by 0 bases, with 9 bases between them. The CDR3 sequence is 14 residues long. The CDR3 nucleotides are TGTGCCAGCAGTTCCCCAGGTATGAACACTGAAGCTTTCCTT. Protein product: CASSSPGMNTEAFL.